Listed below are T cell receptor beta chains from one sample, sequenced in a study of blood T cells in healthy people across ages. TCRdb ran MiXCR on the 5' RACE reads and lists one entry per CDR3 protein. In the table there are under 850,000 distinct CDR3 sequences, roughly 40% of which are singletons. The sequenced material came from blood. All receptors derive from a man younger than 30 in good health. CDR3s include the opening cysteine and the closing phenylalanine or tryptophan. D genes are given only for firm matches. Expanded clones get a size class; other rows say once, few or many, or leave the size out.

d_call j_call clone_size v_call cdr3_aa cdr3_nt
NA TRBJ2-2 NA TRBV20-1 CSATGPTNTGELFF TGCAGTGCTACAGGGCCTACGAACACCGGGGAGCTGTTTTTT
NA TRBJ2-1 NA TRBV7-9 CASSPRRGFDEQFF TGTGCCAGCAGCCCCCGTCGTGGATTTGATGAGCAGTTCTTC
NA TRBJ1-6 few TRBV20-1 CSASYSLDSHYNSPLHF TGCAGTGCTTCCTACTCTCTGGACAGTCATTATAATTCACCCCTCCACTTT
TRBD1 TRBJ1-1 few TRBV20-1 CSAKLRDRRNTEAFF TGCAGTGCTAAACTTCGGGACAGAAGGAACACTGAAGCTTTCTTT
TRBD2 TRBJ2-1 few TRBV4-2 CASSHGTSESYNEQFF TGTGCCAGCAGCCACGGGACTAGCGAGTCCTACAATGAGCAGTTCTTC
TRBD2 TRBJ2-3 few TRBV5-1 CASSFGLAGGDTDTQYF TGCGCCAGCAGCTTCGGACTAGCGGGGGGAGACACAGATACGCAGTATTTT
NA TRBJ2-3 many TRBV20-1 CSATNPASGTDTQYF TGCAGTGCTACGAATCCGGCTTCTGGGACAGATACGCAGTATTTT
NA TRBJ2-4 many TRBV4-3 CASSQDWSLQTNKNIQYF TGCGCCAGCAGCCAAGATTGGAGCCTCCAAACTAACAAAAACATTCAGTACTTC
NA TRBJ2-5 many TRBV27 CASRAGAEETQYF TGTGCCAGCAGAGCAGGGGCGGAGGAGACCCAGTACTTC
TRBD2 TRBJ2-3 many TRBV7-2 CASSPSVAGGSDTQYF TGTGCCAGCAGCCCCTCCGTAGCGGGGGGGTCAGATACGCAGTATTTT
NA TRBJ1-2 NA TRBV4-2 CASSQVGSSRRHSWGYTF TGTGCCAGCAGCCAAGTGGGAAGTTCTCGTCGACACTCCTGGGGCTACACCTTC
TRBD1 TRBJ1-1 NA TRBV7-9 CASSTGGTGGNAEAFF TGTGCCAGCAGTACAGGGGGGACAGGGGGGAACGCTGAAGCTTTCTTT
TRBD1 TRBJ2-7 few TRBV4-3 CASSQELDRVSYEQYF TGCGCCAGCAGCCAAGAATTGGACAGGGTCTCCTACGAGCAGTACTTC
NA TRBJ1-2 NA TRBV7-9 CASTIGEPGGYTF TGTGCCAGCACCATCGGGGAGCCCGGTGGCTACACCTTC
NA TRBJ1-5 few TRBV19 CASTLGSNQPQHF TGTGCCAGTACCCTGGGTAGCAATCAGCCCCAGCATTTT